This T cell receptor beta chain was captured in a study of T cell responses to AZD1222 COVID-19 vaccine. Study-wide results and caveats: Reportedly, nearly half the spike-specific TCRs target unmutated variant regions. It was only a handful of AZD1222 recipients who were seropositive at baseline. Donors, mostly white British, included more females; clonal diversity was possibly underestimated.

The CDR3 totals 14 residues. The germline gives CDR1 MNHEY, CDR2 SVGAGI. Trimming left V 4 bases short and J 5 bases short, with 13 bases between. Sequencing used immunoSEQ multiplex PCR; TCRdb keeps in-frame clones, though not all of them. In the table there are about 89,000 clones, 91% of which are singletons. As to this clone: Its antigen is unknown.

The specimen was peripheral blood, collected on day 0 of MenACWY control vaccination. The origin of this receptor is an adult in good health. This sequence joins TRBV6-5 and TRBJ2-3, with D perhaps TRBD2 (6 bases). CDR3 in amino acids: CASSSQGGGDTQYF. For the CDR3, the DNA is TGTGCCAGCAGTTCCCAGGGAGGTGGAGATACGCAGTATTTT.